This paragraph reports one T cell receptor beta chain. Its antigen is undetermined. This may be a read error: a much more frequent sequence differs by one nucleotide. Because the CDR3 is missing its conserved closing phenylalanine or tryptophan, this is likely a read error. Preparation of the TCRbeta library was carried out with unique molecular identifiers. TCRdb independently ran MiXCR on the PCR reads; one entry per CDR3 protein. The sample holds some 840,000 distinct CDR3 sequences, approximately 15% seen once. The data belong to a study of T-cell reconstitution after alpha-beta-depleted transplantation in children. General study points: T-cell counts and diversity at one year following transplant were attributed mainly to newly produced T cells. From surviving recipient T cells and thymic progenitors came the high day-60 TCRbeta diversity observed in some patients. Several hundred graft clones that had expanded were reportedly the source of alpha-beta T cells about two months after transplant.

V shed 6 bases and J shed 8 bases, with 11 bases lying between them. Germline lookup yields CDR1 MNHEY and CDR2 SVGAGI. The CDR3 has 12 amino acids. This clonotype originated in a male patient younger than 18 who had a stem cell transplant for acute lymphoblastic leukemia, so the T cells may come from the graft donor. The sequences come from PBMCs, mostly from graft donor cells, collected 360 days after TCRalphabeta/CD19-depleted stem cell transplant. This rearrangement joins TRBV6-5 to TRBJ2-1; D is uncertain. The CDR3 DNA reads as TGTGCCAGCAGCCGTTCCTCGTATGAGCAGTTCTGC. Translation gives CASSRSSYEQFC.